These 29 T cell receptor beta chains were sequenced from one sample in a study of regulatory T cells in long-lasting Graves disease. Indicated time point: newly diagnosed GD, antithyroid drugs for less than 3 months. The TCR library used RNA extracted from PBMCs. TCR beta libraries were built with iRepertoire HTBI primers and Arm-PCR of CDR3 regions. TCRdb processed the multiplex PCR reads anew with MiXCR; each CDR3 protein has one entry. The repertoire consists of around 450,000 distinct CDR3 sequences, with 15% to 20% occurring once and the leading ten covering 9% to 15%. The sample also formed part of further work on T cells in Graves' hyperthyroidism and ophthalmopathy.

Specimen: peripheral blood mononuclear cells (PBMCs), collected at new diagnosis, from a patient treated with antithyroid drugs. These receptors all stem from a man aged 40-50 years with Graves disease.

This clonotype was seen many times. The rearrangement links TRBV7-2 to TRBJ2-5; TRBD2 agrees at 8 bases. The CDR3 runs to 16 residues. Germline trimming cut 5 bases from V and 1 base from J; bases unmatched to any gene: 9. Germline V CDR1 and CDR2: SGHTA, FQGNSA. The CDR3 protein is CASSRFSGSGQETQYF. The CDR3, as DNA: TGTGCCAGCAGCCGCTTCAGCGGGAGCGGCCAAGAGACCCAGTACTTC.

The V gene is TRBV20-1, the J gene TRBJ1-1; 10 positions match TRBD1. CDR1 is DFQATT and CDR2 is SNEGSKA in the germline V gene (reference sequence). The junction had 7 bases not matched to a gene; V was cut back by 3 bases and J by 6 bases. The CDR3 has 14 residues. DNA for the CDR3: TGCAGTGCTAGGGGGGGACAGGGGATACCTGAAGCTTTCTTT. Translated, it gives CSARGGQGIPEAFF.

This clonotype was counted ten times or more. The chain is built from TRBV5-5 and TRBJ2-2; 7 nucleotides align to TRBD1. Germline values: CDR1 SGHKS, CDR2 YYEKEE (reference sequence). Trimming removed 4 bases from V and 1 base from J; junction bases left unmatched: 4. The length of the CDR3 is 15 residues. The CDR3 sequence: CASSPRTGNTGELFF. The CDR3 bases are TGTGCCAGCAGCCCCAGGACAGGGAACACCGGGGAGCTGTTTTTT.

This chain links TRBV29-1 with TRBJ2-1; a weak D match, TRBD1 (6 bases). Deletions cut 2 bases from V and 0 bases from J, with 14 bases between. Germline assignment: CDR1 SQVTM and CDR2 ANQGSEA. CDR3 size: 16 residues. Here the CDR3 DNA reads TGCAGCGTTGAACCCCGTACAGGGAGCTCCTACAATGAGCAGTTCTTC. It specifies CSVEPRTGSSYNEQFF.

This chain joins TRBV29-1 and TRBJ2-1; the D gene is possibly TRBD2 (6 bases). This CDR3 comprises 13 residues. Germline-derived CDR1 and CDR2 are SQVTM and ANQGSEA. The ends were cut back, 3 bases at V and 9 bases at J, with 15 bases in the middle. CDR3 amino acids: CSVDRVGGGEQFF. CDR3 bases: TGCAGCGTTGATAGGGTGGGAGGAGGTGAGCAGTTCTTC.

The rearrangement uses TRBV24-1 and TRBJ1-5, with 7 bases lining up with TRBD1. This CDR3 comprises 18 residues. Looked up from germline, CDR1 is KGHDR and CDR2 is SFDVKD. The trim removed 4 bases at V and 3 bases at J, leaving 14 bases unmatched. CDR3 sequence: CATSEVTWTGITNQPQHF. CDR3 nucleotide sequence: TGTGCCACCAGTGAAGTAACTTGGACAGGTATTACCAATCAGCCCCAGCATTTT.

There are many counts of this clonotype. V and J are TRBV3-1 and TRBJ2-7; 9 bases map to TRBD1. CDR1 is LGHDT, CDR2 YNNKEL, per germline (reference sequence). The CDR3 sequence is 13 residues long. The junction had 9 bases not matched to a gene; V was cut back by 10 bases and J by 5 bases. The CDR3 bases are TGTGCCACCCGACCGGGACAGGGAAACGAGCAGTACTTC. As protein: CATRPGQGNEQYF.

This clonotype was recorded a few times. The CDR3 sequence is CSFWTSAGGYTF. In nucleotides, the CDR3 is TGCAGCTTTTGGACTTCAGCGGGGGGCTACACCTTC. The chain has TRBV29-1 and TRBJ1-2; D remains unclear. CDR3 length: 12 residues. Germline CDR1 and CDR2: SQVTM and ANQGSEA. The V and J ends lost 8 bases and 8 bases respectively, with 18 bases between them.

The table lists this clonotype with many counts. The chain employs TRBV7-2 and TRBJ2-7; 14 positions match TRBD2. There are 16 residues in the CDR3. The germline V gene has CDR1 SGHTA and CDR2 FQGNSA. V dropped 6 bases and J dropped 4; count of bases not matched to a gene: 8. The CDR3 is CASRSGTSGRGYEQYF. The CDR3 DNA reads TGTGCCAGCAGGTCCGGGACTAGCGGGAGAGGGTACGAGCAGTACTTC.

This clonotype was seen at least ten times. The CDR3 reads CASSTQGGTNTGELFF. CDR3 sequence (DNA): TGTGCCAGCAGCACACAAGGGGGGACGAACACCGGGGAGCTGTTTTTT. The chain has TRBV7-2 and TRBJ2-2; D is tentatively TRBD1 or TRBD2 (6 bases each). V lost 5 bases and J 0 bases, leaving 13 bases between the germline ends. Germline V lookup: CDR1 SGHTA, CDR2 FQGNSA. This CDR3 comprises 16 residues.

This clonotype was detected many times. Mismatch with germline at one junction end may stem from a read error. This sequence joins TRBV7-7 and TRBJ2-4; D perhaps matches TRBD1 (6 bases). From germline, CDR1 is SSHAT and CDR2 FNYEAQ (reference sequence). This CDR3 region has 16 residues. The CDR3 region has the DNA TGTGCTAGCAGCCGGGACAAACCCTCGGCCAAAAACATTCAGTACTTC. It is translated as CASSRDKPSAKNIQYF.

V usage is TRBV6-9 and J usage is TRBJ2-7; TRBD2 matches at 9 bases. The CDR3 is 15 residues long. The junction had 7 bases not matched to a gene; V was cut back by 3 bases and J by 4 bases. Looked up from germline, CDR1 is MNHGY and CDR2 is SVAAGI. The DNA for the CDR3 is TGTGCCAGCAGTTACTTTAATAGCGGGAGTTACGAGCAGTACTTC. Residues: CASSYFNSGSYEQYF.

The chain links TRBV24-1 to TRBJ2-5; D may be TRBD2 (5 bases). Judging by the DNA end, TRBJ2-7 fits better; the J call may be wrong. Germline V gene lookup returns CDR1 KGHDR and CDR2 SFDVKD. This CDR3 contains 12 residues. This CDR3 is CAPGNHSYEQYF. The CDR3 bases are TGTGCCCCCGGGAACCACTCCTACGAGCAGTACTTC.

This clonotype was detected only a few times. CDR3 in amino acids: CSAKGRVYQPQHF. In DNA form, the CDR3 reads TGCAGTGCTAAGGGACGCGTCTATCAGCCCCAGCATTTT. V is TRBV20-1 and J is TRBJ1-5, with a tentative D call TRBD1 (5 bases). This CDR3 spans 13 amino acids. The germline V gene has CDR1 DFQATT and CDR2 SNEGSKA (reference sequence). Trimming took off 4 bases at V and 5 bases at J, with 12 bases between the two ends.

This clonotype was detected many times. This chain links TRBV7-3 with TRBJ2-3; 8 bases map to TRBD1. Trimming took 3 bases from V and 4 from J; bases not matched to a gene: 3. CDR1 and CDR2 from the germline V gene are SGHTA and FQGTGA. The length of the CDR3 is 14 residues. The CDR3 protein is CASSLGTGADTQYF. DNA for the CDR3: TGTGCCAGCAGCTTGGGGACAGGAGCAGATACGCAGTATTTT.

There are many counts of this clonotype. The rearrangement joins TRBV11-2 to TRBJ2-7; 13 bases line up with TRBD2. The J segment lost 2 bases and the V segment lost 5 bases, leaving 3 bases of the junction unmatched. Germline V CDR1 and CDR2: SGHAT, FQNNGV. The CDR3 extends over 15 amino acids. CDR3 residues: CASSKGLAGTYEQYF. CDR3 nucleotide sequence: TGTGCCAGCAGCAAGGGACTAGCGGGGACCTACGAGCAGTACTTC.

This clonotype was observed a few times. This chain links TRBV28 with TRBJ2-7, with unresolved D. Trimming left V 6 bases short and J 3 bases short, with 15 bases between. From germline, CDR1 is MDHEN and CDR2 SYDVKM. This CDR3 comprises 14 residues. CDR3 sequence: CASSPPGFDYEQYF. Written as DNA, the CDR3 is TGTGCCAGCAGCCCACCGGGCTTTGACTACGAGCAGTACTTC.

This clonotype was counted many times. The chain employs TRBV6-1 and TRBJ2-3, with TRBD2 matching over 10 bases. Germline loops: CDR1 MNHNS, CDR2 SASEGT. Germline trimming cut 6 bases from V and 3 bases from J; bases unmatched to any gene: 6. The CDR3 has 15 amino acids. The CDR3 loop reads CASRTLAGLTDTQYF. The CDR3 nucleotides read TGTGCCAGCAGAACACTAGCGGGATTGACAGATACGCAGTATTTT.

The chain uses TRBV5-1 and TRBJ2-6; maybe TRBD1 (6 bases). CDR3 length equals 17 residues. Deletions cut 4 bases from V and 0 bases from J, with 14 bases between. Looked up from germline, CDR1 is SGHRS and CDR2 is YFSETQ. The CDR3 is CASSPGTFSSGANVLTF. CDR3 bases: TGCGCCAGCAGCCCCGGGACATTCAGCTCTGGGGCCAACGTCCTGACTTTC.

Only a few counts were recorded for this clonotype. This chain uses TRBV6-1 with TRBJ2-5; D gene unclear. This CDR3 has 12 residues. Germline loops: CDR1 MNHNS, CDR2 SASEGT. The ends were cut back, 1 base at V and 6 bases at J, with 6 bases in the middle. The CDR3 DNA sequence: TGTGCCAGCAGTGAAGTCTCGAAGACCCAGTACTTC. This gives the protein CASSEVSKTQYF.

At least ten counts were recorded for this clonotype. The chain is built from TRBV9 and TRBJ2-1; D gene uncertain. Germline values: CDR1 SGDLS, CDR2 YYNGEE. The CDR3 runs to 15 residues. Trimming removed 1 base from V and 1 base from J, with 9 bases in between. CDR3 region: CASSVFQGSYNEQFF. Written as DNA, the CDR3 is TGTGCCAGCAGCGTATTCCAAGGTTCCTACAATGAGCAGTTCTTC.

The V call is TRBV28, the J call TRBJ1-6, with D unresolved. Trimming cost V 1 base and J 10 bases, with 11 bases left between them. The germline V gene has CDR1 MDHEN and CDR2 SYDVKM. CDR3 length: 14 amino acids. The CDR3 nucleotides are TGTGCCAGCAGTTTATTAGGGCCGATCTCACCCCTCCACTTT. This gives the protein CASSLLGPISPLHF. Combining the CDR3 with reference TRBV28 and TRBJ1-6 gives the whole variable domain DVKVTQSSRYLVKRTGEKVFLECVQDMDHENMFWYRQDPGLGLRLIYFSYDVKMKEKGDIPEGYSVSREKKERFSLILESASTNQTSMYLCASSLLGPISPLHFGNGTRLTVT.

A few counts support this clonotype. The chain joins TRBV19 to TRBJ1-5; no clear D. The CDR3 consists of 14 residues. V lost 9 bases and J 0 bases, leaving 12 bases between the germline ends. From germline, CDR1 is LNHDA and CDR2 SQIVND (reference sequence). The CDR3, as DNA: TGTGCCAGCGACACGGGGTATAGCAATCAGCCCCAGCATTTT. This gives the protein CASDTGYSNQPQHF.

This clonotype was observed many times. V gene TRBV2 combines with J gene TRBJ2-7; D unclear. The V gene's germline CDR1 is SNHLY and CDR2 FYNNEI. V lost 8 bases and J lost 2, with 4 bases in between. CDR3 length: 10 residues. CDR3 loop: CASGTYEQYF. As DNA, the CDR3 is TGTGCCAGCGGGACCTACGAGCAGTACTTC.

The chain recombines TRBV7-9 with TRBJ2-7; 9 nucleotides align to TRBD1. Germline lookup yields CDR1 SEHNR and CDR2 FQNEAQ (reference sequence). This CDR3 region has 15 residues. V gave up 4 bases and J gave up 2 bases; unmatched junction bases: 6. Here the CDR3 DNA reads TGTGCCAGCAGCTCCCGGACAGGGGCCCCCTACGAGCAGTACTTC. This codes for CASSSRTGAPYEQYF.

This clonotype was counted ten times or more. The J gene is TRBJ1-1, the V gene TRBV12-3 or TRBV12-4; 8 nucleotides line up with TRBD1. There are 14 residues in the CDR3. V dropped 7 bases and J dropped 5; count of bases not matched to a gene: 9. CDR3 residues: CASTPDRVRTEAFF. CDR3 bases: TGTGCCAGCACTCCGGACAGGGTGAGGACTGAAGCTTTCTTT.

A few counts support this clonotype. The rearrangement links TRBV7-2 to TRBJ2-3; TRBD2 agrees at 7 bases. V shed 1 base, J shed 10 bases, and the junction held 5 bases outside the gene matches. Germline CDR1 reads SGHTA; CDR2 reads FQGNSA. This CDR3 spans 13 amino acids. For the CDR3, the DNA is TGTGCCAGCAGCTTAGGGCGGGAGTCTGCGCAGTATTTT. Translating it yields CASSLGRESAQYF.

CDR3 DNA: TGCGCCAGCAGCTTGGAAGAGTTTAGCACAGATACGCAGTATTTT. This gives the protein CASSLEEFSTDTQYF. The chain has TRBV5-1 and TRBJ2-3; D is unclear. Germline loops: CDR1 SGHRS, CDR2 YFSETQ. The CDR3 covers 15 residues. V shed 0 bases and J shed 0 bases, with 8 bases lying between them.

This clonotype was counted ten times or more. The CDR3 loop is CASSSQLLNTEAFF. The CDR3 nucleotides read TGTGCCAGCAGCTCCCAACTCCTCAACACTGAAGCTTTCTTT. This chain connects TRBV11-3 to TRBJ1-1; no firm D call. Trimming took 4 bases from V and 2 from J, leaving 11 bases between them. This CDR3 spans 14 amino acids. The V gene's germline CDR1 is SGHNT and CDR2 YENEEA. The entire variable domain, with the rest obtained from reference TRBV11-3 and TRBJ1-1, is as follows: EAGVVQSPRYKIIEKKQPVAFWCNPISGHNTLYWYLQNLGQGPELLIRYENEEAVDDSQLPKDRFSAERLKGVDSTLKIQPAELGDSAVYLCASSSQLLNTEAFFGQGTRLTVV.